Listed below are T cell receptor beta chains from one sample, sequenced in a study of neoadjuvant nivolumab and ipilimumab in lung cancer. Method: immunoSEQ multiplex PCR; TCRdb's copy keeps in-frame clones and lacks some. The sample yields 40,000 or so clones, roughly nine tenths seen once. This sample comprised peripheral blood, obtained before neoadjuvant nivolumab, alone or with ipilimumab. The source is an adult with non-small cell lung cancer. CDR3s leave out the opening cysteine and the closing phenylalanine or tryptophan. The order of the fields is clone size, V gene, CDR3 protein. Expanded clones are given a class, and other clones once, few, many or no size at all.

>-|TRBV5-8
ASSSEITGASGANVLT
>-|TRBV9
ASSVVIAGANEQF
>-|TRBV5-1
ASSTGDTNEKLF
>-|TRBV30
AWSIAGGYEQY
>few|TRBV19
ASSTSGTGEAF
>-|TRBV7-9
ASSPPGTGGWGYT
>-|TRBV5-4
ASSLTGLAGGPSNEQY
>-|TRBV5-1
ASSGIQGGGYNEQF
>-|TRBV5-1
ASSLMSVTDGDTQY
>-|TRBV28
ASSPSSGLAGGLAQY
>once|TRBV4-1
ASSQDGGLAADEQF
>-|TRBV11-2
ASSFDPSSLTDTQY
>-|TRBV2
ASRGAVNYGYT
>-|TRBV27
ASSLDRSTSSYNEQF
>-|TRBV9
ASSAAGTLGQETQY
>-|TRBV7-2
ASSSRGTSGRGGWEQF
>-|TRBV11-2
ASSLGSASGSSETQY
>-|TRBV7-3
ASSIRTSDEQF
>-|TRBV4-3
ASSQDRGLIGNQPQH
>-|TRBV7-2
ASGMAYEQY
>-|TRBV29-1
SVVSGSNEQF
>-|TRBV6-4
ASSDGGGARSYEQY
>-|TRBV27
ASTGQGPNTEAF
>once|TRBV9
ASSVAGDSNQPQH
>-|TRBV10-3
ATYGPESGNEQF
>-|TRBV6-6
ASSGVGSGLQY
>-|TRBV6-1
ASSEIASTDTQY
>once|TRBV11-3
ASSPSRGTGELF
>-|TRBV10-3
AISRDAGVPETSEAF
>-|TRBV27
ASRRQITSYEQY
>once|TRBV4-2
ASSRDRGREQY
>-|TRBV4-3
ASSRVLGGQPQH
>-|TRBV7-3
ASSATSGRTNEQF